The subject of this entry is one TCR beta chain. Antigen: not known. This entry is derived from a study of blood T cells in healthy people across ages. The CDR3 length is 16 residues. Germline loops: CDR1 MNHEY, CDR2 SMNVEV (reference sequence). V gave up 10 bases and J gave up 6 bases; unmatched junction bases: 13. Study-level results: When set beside aged donors, long-lived donors presented more naive CD4+ cells and higher diversity.

Donors were systemically healthy Caucasian individuals from Russia aged about 6 to 95 years. Drawn from each donor were approximately 9.5 milliliters of peripheral blood. Primed by a sample-barcoded 5' primer and a J-beta primer mix, a second PCR proceeded for about 6 to 12 cycles. Individual samples furnished no less than 3 million CDR3-containing paired-end reads apiece. MiXCR was run by TCRdb on the 5' RACE reads, yielding one entry per CDR3 protein. The profile shows about 1.8 million distinct CDR3 sequences, 40% to 55% of them singletons. V gene TRBV27 combines with J gene TRBJ2-1; TRBD2 aligns across 12 bases. What was sequenced was blood. The sequence was obtained from a woman in her thirties or forties in good health. The CDR3 reads CATESASGGGINEQFF. In DNA form, the CDR3 reads TGTGCCACGGAAAGTGCTAGCGGGGGGGGCATCAATGAGCAGTTCTTC.